These 9 T cell receptor beta chains were sequenced from one sample in a study of T cells in Graves' hyperthyroidism and ophthalmopathy. The investigators amplified TCR beta CDR3 regions from RNA transcripts. With the HTBI primer set, the TCR CDR3 went through a first round of RT-PCR. Via MiXCR, TCRdb re-called the multiplex PCR reads, giving one row per CDR3 protein. The top ten hold 35% of the sample, which has about 250,000 distinct CDR3 sequences, roughly a quarter seen once. The sample taken for sequencing was blood. These receptors came from a woman aged 40 to 50 with Graves' ophthalmopathy.

This clonotype was detected many times. The chain is built from TRBV11-2 and TRBJ2-1, with a weak D call TRBD1 (6 bases). Germline V gene lookup returns CDR1 SGHAT and CDR2 FQNNGV. V gave up 4 bases and J gave up 1 base, with 11 bases separating them. This CDR3 comprises 15 residues. The CDR3 DNA reads as TGTGCCAGCAGCTCACGACAGGTATCCTACAATGAGCAGTTCTTC. Its translation: CASSSRQVSYNEQFF.

This clonotype was detected ten times or more. This sequence joins TRBV20-1 and TRBJ2-5; possibly TRBD2 for D (6 bases). Trimming cost V 3 bases and J 2 bases, with 13 bases left between them. The CDR3 runs to 14 residues. CDR1 and CDR2 (germline): DFQATT, SNEGSKA (reference sequence). CDR3 in amino acids: CSARGGAKQETQYF. The CDR3 bases are TGCAGTGCTAGGGGCGGGGCTAAACAAGAGACCCAGTACTTC.

This clonotype has a count of ten or more. V is TRBV4-1 and J is TRBJ2-7; tentative D call: TRBD1 (5 bases). This CDR3 has 16 amino acids. Germline values: CDR1 MGHRA, CDR2 YSYEKL. V shed 6 bases and J shed 1 base, with 19 bases lying between them. The DNA of the CDR3 is TGCGCCAGCAGACCCGAACCGACAGCCCTATCCTACGAGCAGTACTTC. Translated: CASRPEPTALSYEQYF.

The table lists this clonotype with many counts. The chain joins TRBV2 to TRBJ1-1; D ambiguous. V lost 2 bases to trimming and J lost 3 bases, with 13 bases between them. This CDR3 is built from 15 residues. CDR1 SNHLY and CDR2 FYNNEI come from the germline V gene. The CDR3 DNA sequence: TGTGCCAGCAGTGAATCTCCGGCCTGGGACACTGAAGCTTTCTTT. Amino acids: CASSESPAWDTEAFF.

The gene calls are TRBV28 and TRBJ2-5, with D uncertain. The CDR3 has 15 amino acids. V gave up 2 bases and J gave up 5 bases, with 15 bases separating them. Germline-derived CDR1 and CDR2 are MDHEN and SYDVKM. The CDR3 nucleotides are TGTGCCAGCAGTTTAAAACTGCCCCCTCGGGAGACCCAGTACTTC. As protein: CASSLKLPPRETQYF.

The sample holds many counts of this clonotype. The chain combines TRBV28 with TRBJ1-1; TRBD1 is a possible D gene (6 bases). This CDR3 has 16 residues. V lost 4 bases and J lost 0, with 15 bases in between. Germline V gene sequence: CDR1 MDHEN, CDR2 SYDVKM. CDR3 coding DNA: TGTGCCAGCAGTTCGCCCGGGACATCCTTGAACACTGAAGCTTTCTTT. Its translation: CASSSPGTSLNTEAFF.

In its sample, this clonotype was seen many times. The CDR3 loop reads CACDRGLNQPQHF. The CDR3 nucleotides are TGTGCCTGTGACAGGGGACTCAATCAGCCCCAGCATTTT. The V and J genes are TRBV30 and TRBJ1-5; TRBD1 agrees at 8 bases. This CDR3 has 13 amino acids. The J segment lost 3 bases and the V segment lost 6 bases, leaving 4 bases of the junction unmatched. Per the germline V gene, CDR1 is GTSNPN and CDR2 is SVGIG (reference sequence).

Only a few counts were recorded for this clonotype. The rearrangement joins TRBV6-2 or TRBV6-3 to TRBJ2-2; no clear D gene. The CDR3 is 16 residues long. Germline V gene lookup returns CDR1 MNHEY and CDR2 SVGEGT. The V gene lost 5 bases and the J gene lost 2 bases, with 15 bases spanning the gap. CDR3 in DNA: TGTGCCAGCAGTGGGGATAGACACGGCAACACCGGGGAGCTGTTTTTT. Translating gives CASSGDRHGNTGELFF.

Concerning this clonotype itself: One end of the junction does not line up with germline, which may come from a read error. This chain connects TRBV2 to TRBJ1-2; D gene uncertain. Germline V gives CDR1 SNHLY, CDR2 FYNNEI. CDR3 size: 13 residues. DNA of the CDR3: TGTGCCAGCAGTGCAGCGCTTGACTATGGCTACAACTTC. This translates into CASSAALDYGYNF.